This record covers a single TCR beta chain. Its antigen is still unknown. Alongside a J-beta primer mix, a sample-barcoded 5' primer served in a second PCR lasting about 7 to 11 cycles. All samples gave at least 2.5 million CDR3-containing paired-end reads. Using its own MiXCR run on the 5' RACE reads, TCRdb lists one record per CDR3 protein. Of around 320,000 distinct CDR3 sequences in the sample, 25% to 30% were seen once. The data were obtained in a study of blood T cells in healthy people across ages. Overall study findings and caveats: A strong correlation was seen between TCR beta diversity and naive T cell percentage.

This sequence was found in a woman aged 70-85 years in good health. Sample: blood.

In DNA form, the CDR3 reads TGCAGTGCTAACCCGACTAGAGAGATCTCCTACGAGCAGTACTTC. Its translation is CSANPTREISYEQYF. The J gene is TRBJ2-7, the V gene TRBV20-1; tentatively, D is TRBD2 (6 bases). The V and J ends lost 4 bases and 0 bases respectively, with 16 bases between them. The CDR3 extends over 15 amino acids. Germline CDR1 is DFQATT and CDR2 is SNEGSKA (reference sequence).